The TCR beta chain under discussion was sequenced for a study of T-cell reconstitution after alpha-beta-depleted transplantation in children. Study-level results: Two months or so post-transplant, alpha-beta T cells reportedly derived from several hundred expanded graft clones.

Using unique molecular identifiers, the investigators prepared the TCRbeta library. TCRdb redid the calling of the PCR reads with MiXCR, one entry per CDR3 protein. The repertoire holds 200,000 to 250,000 distinct CDR3 sequences, with roughly 26% as singletons. Germline-derived CDR1 and CDR2 are SQVTM and ANQGSEA. This CDR3 is built from 11 residues. The trim removed 7 bases at V and 3 bases at J, leaving 2 bases unmatched. With regard to this clonotype: What it binds is unknown.

The TCR comes from a girl aged 2-9 years with Fanconi anemia, due to receive a stem cell transplant. The J gene is TRBJ2-7, the V gene TRBV29-1, with 8 bases that match TRBD1. The material was PBMCs, obtained before TCRalphabeta/CD19-depleted stem cell transplant. This chain's CDR3 is CSADRGYEQYF. In nucleotides, the CDR3 is TGCAGCGCCGACAGGGGCTACGAGCAGTACTTC.